This passage covers 25 T cell receptor beta chains from one sample sequenced in a study of cytotoxic CD8 clonotypes in ibrutinib-treated CLL. Profiled with immunoSEQ multiplex PCR; TCRdb holds only in-frame clones, not every one. Found here are under 300,000 clones, roughly 70% of them singletons; the top ten hold roughly 15%. Source: PBMCs, taken after 24 months of ibrutinib treatment. Every receptor here comes from a human donor with chronic lymphocytic leukemia.

The rearrangement links TRBV9 to TRBJ1-4; D ambiguous. Germline CDR1 SGDLS, CDR2 YYNGEE. The CDR3 has 15 residues. With 0 bases removed from V and 0 bases from J, the gap between germline ends came to 6 bases. The CDR3: CASSVGFATNEKLFF. The CDR3 nucleotides are TGTGCCAGCAGCGTAGGGTTCGCAACTAATGAAAAACTGTTTTTT.

The chain carries TRBV25-1 and TRBJ2-7; D is unresolved. Germline V gene lookup returns CDR1 MGHDK and CDR2 SYGVNS. V dropped 3 bases and J dropped 3 bases, with 6 bases sitting between them. The CDR3 contains 12 residues. The chain's CDR3 is CASSDALYEQYF. The CDR3 nucleotides are TGTGCCAGCAGTGACGCCCTCTACGAGCAGTACTTC.

This clone was seen a single time. V and J are TRBV5-8 and TRBJ2-1; tentative D call: TRBD2 (5 bases). The CDR3 runs to 16 residues. Looked up from germline, CDR1 is SGHTS and CDR2 is YDEGEE. V lost 0 bases, J lost 4 bases, and 14 bases lay in between. CDR3 protein: CASSLGSMPGYNEQFF. The CDR3 region has the DNA TGTGCCAGCAGCTTGGGATCTATGCCGGGATACAATGAGCAGTTCTTC.

A few counts support this clone. The V call is TRBV19, the J call TRBJ2-3; TRBD2 matches at 10 bases. The J segment lost 3 bases and the V segment lost 2 bases, leaving 5 bases of the junction unmatched. This CDR3 contains 16 residues. CDR1 and CDR2 (germline): LNHDA, SQIVND (reference sequence). This chain's CDR3 is CASSISLAGDTDTQYF. CDR3 bases: TGTGCCAGTAGTATATCCCTAGCGGGAGATACAGATACGCAGTATTTT.

The V call is TRBV4-3, the J call TRBJ2-6; D gene ambiguous. CDR3 length equals 16 residues. The germline gives CDR1 LGHNA, CDR2 YSLEER. The V end was cut by 3 bases, the J end by 0 bases, with 9 bases between. The CDR3 coding sequence is TGCGCCAGCAGCCATTCGGAATGCTCTGGGGCCAACGTCCTGACTTTC. Amino acids: CASSHSECSGANVLTF.

This rearrangement joins TRBV23-1 to TRBJ2-1; perhaps TRBD1 as D (7 bases). Being an ORF, TRBV23-1 has a function that is uncertain. V was trimmed by 1 base and J by 3 bases, leaving 22 bases between them. This CDR3 comprises 19 residues. The CDR3 here is CASSQLSDRKSGYYNEQFF. For the CDR3, the DNA is TGCGCCAGCAGTCAATTGTCGGACAGGAAGAGCGGGTACTACAATGAGCAGTTCTTC.

This chain connects TRBV5-1 to TRBJ2-7; D is possibly TRBD1 (7 bases). V was clipped by 0 bases and J by 4 bases, with 11 bases between them. Germline V gene sequence: CDR1 SGHRS, CDR2 YFSETQ. CDR3 length equals 14 residues. The CDR3 DNA is TGCGCCAGCAGCTTGGTTCAGGGGGGTTACGAGCAGTACTTC. This translates into CASSLVQGGYEQYF.

The V gene is TRBV28, the J gene TRBJ2-2, with D perhaps matching TRBD2 (5 bases). Germline V lookup: CDR1 MDHEN, CDR2 SYDVKM. The CDR3 length is 16 residues. The V end was cut by 6 bases, the J end by 1 base, with 15 bases between. CDR3 sequence reads: CASRRPSRGNTGELFF. CDR3 nucleotide sequence: TGTGCCAGCAGAAGACCCTCCCGGGGGAACACCGGGGAGCTGTTTTTT.

The chain recombines TRBV11-2 with TRBJ2-1, with D possibly matching TRBD2 (6 bases). Trimming removed 1 base from V and 0 bases from J, with 10 bases in between. From germline, CDR1 is SGHAT and CDR2 FQNNGV. The CDR3 totals 16 residues. CDR3 DNA: TGTGCCAGCAGCTTAGGCGGGGCGAGCTCCTACAATGAGCAGTTCTTC. Protein: CASSLGGASSYNEQFF.

V usage is TRBV27 and J usage is TRBJ2-5, with 12 nucleotides matching TRBD2. In germline, CDR1 is MNHEY, CDR2 SMNVEV (reference sequence). The CDR3 runs to 15 residues. Germline trimming cut 5 bases from V and 2 bases from J; bases unmatched to any gene: 3. The CDR3, as DNA: TGTGCCAGCAGTCTGACTAGCGGGGGACAAGAGACCCAGTACTTC. This codes for CASSLTSGGQETQYF.

V usage is TRBV27 and J usage is TRBJ2-1; 9 bases fit TRBD2. Looked up from germline, CDR1 is MNHEY and CDR2 is SMNVEV (reference sequence). The length of the CDR3 is 13 residues. Trimming cost V 5 bases and J 8 bases; bases outside gene matches: 4. CDR3: CASSPGTSHEQFF. In nucleotides, the CDR3 is TGTGCCAGCAGTCCCGGGACTAGCCATGAGCAGTTCTTC.

The J gene is TRBJ2-3, the V gene TRBV29-1; tentative D call: TRBD2 (7 bases). Trimming took off 7 bases at V and 1 base at J, with 12 bases between the two ends. Germline-derived CDR1 and CDR2 are SQVTM and ANQGSEA. The CDR3 sequence is 13 residues long. CDR3 in amino acids: CSGGGFGTDTQYF. The CDR3 DNA follows: TGCAGCGGCGGGGGCTTTGGCACAGATACGCAGTATTTT.

The chain is built from TRBV19 and TRBJ2-2; 8 bases are a match to TRBD2. Germline CDR1 reads LNHDA; CDR2 reads SQIVND (reference sequence). V was clipped by 3 bases and J by 3 bases; unmatched bases: 9. This CDR3 comprises 17 residues. This CDR3 reads CASSIDPRGDHTGELFF. The CDR3 DNA reads TGTGCCAGTAGTATTGACCCGCGGGGGGATCACACCGGGGAGCTGTTTTTT.

This sequence joins TRBV5-1 and TRBJ2-2, with 8 nucleotides matching TRBD1. The junction had 3 bases not matched to a gene; V was cut back by 3 bases and J by 2 bases. Looked up from germline, CDR1 is SGHRS and CDR2 is YFSETQ. The CDR3 is 15 residues long. The CDR3 protein is CASSSGQENTGELFF. In DNA form, the CDR3 reads TGCGCCAGCAGCTCGGGACAGGAAAACACCGGGGAGCTGTTTTTT.

The genes are TRBV5-1 and TRBJ2-1; D remains unclear. Germline CDR1 reads SGHRS; CDR2 reads YFSETQ. This CDR3 has 15 residues. The ends were cut back, 7 bases at V and 0 bases at J, with 14 bases in the middle. CDR3 region: CASSHTESSYNEQFF. The CDR3 nucleotides are TGCGCCAGCTCCCATACGGAAAGCTCCTACAATGAGCAGTTCTTC.

V usage is TRBV9 and J usage is TRBJ2-2; D gene uncertain. V was cut by 4 bases and J by 7 bases, with 8 bases left in between. There are 12 residues in the CDR3. From germline, CDR1 is SGDLS and CDR2 YYNGEE. The CDR3 DNA follows: TGTGCCAGCAGCCTCCTGAGCGGGGAGCTGTTTTTT. Protein: CASSLLSGELFF.

The chain recombines TRBV10-3 with TRBJ2-2; 8 bases are a match to TRBD1. The germline CDR1 and CDR2 sequences are ENHRY and SYGVKD. Trimming removed 2 bases from V and 5 bases from J; junction bases left unmatched: 7. This CDR3 comprises 16 residues. CDR3 sequence reads: CAISEGPGQGTGELFF. Here the CDR3 DNA reads TGTGCCATCAGTGAGGGTCCCGGACAGGGTACCGGGGAGCTGTTTTTT.

The J gene is TRBJ1-1, the V gene TRBV11-2; D gene unclear. The V end was cut by 2 bases, the J end by 2 bases, with 15 bases between. The germline gives CDR1 SGHAT, CDR2 FQNNGV. The CDR3 runs 16 residues. CDR3 sequence reads: CASSLSLGRANTEAFF. For the CDR3, the DNA is TGTGCCAGCAGCTTATCGCTCGGGAGGGCCAACACTGAAGCTTTCTTT.

The rearrangement joins TRBV7-6 to TRBJ1-4; D is perhaps TRBD1 (5 bases). This CDR3 comprises 13 residues. The V gene lost 7 bases and the J gene lost 5 bases, with 11 bases spanning the gap. CDR1 and CDR2 from the germline V gene are SGHVS and FNYEAQ. The CDR3 DNA reads as TGTGCCAGCACCCGACAGCCCAATGAAAAACTGTTTTTT. Encoded protein: CASTRQPNEKLFF.

V gene TRBV7-3 combines with J gene TRBJ2-2; TRBD2 matches at 8 bases. CDR3 length: 15 amino acids. The junction had 5 bases not matched to a gene; V was cut back by 6 bases and J by 2 bases. From germline, CDR1 is SGHTA and CDR2 FQGTGA. CDR3 region: CASRVTSGNTGELFF. The CDR3 coding sequence is TGTGCCAGCAGAGTAACTAGCGGTAACACCGGGGAGCTGTTTTTT.

The rearrangement links TRBV27 to TRBJ2-6; 7 positions agree with TRBD2. V was pared by 7 bases and J by 4 bases, with 10 bases of the junction left unmatched. Looked up from germline, CDR1 is MNHEY and CDR2 is SMNVEV (reference sequence). This CDR3 comprises 16 residues. CDR3: CASNSGGSSGANVLTF. DNA for the CDR3: TGTGCCAGCAATTCGGGCGGGAGCTCAGGGGCCAACGTCCTGACTTTC.

The chain employs TRBV27 and TRBJ1-4, with D perhaps TRBD1 (5 bases). The CDR3 is made up of 14 amino acids. With 3 bases removed from V and 8 bases from J, the gap between germline ends came to 13 bases. CDR1 is MNHEY and CDR2 is SMNVEV in the germline V gene (reference sequence). CDR3 region: CASSLVFRGEKLFF. The CDR3 DNA reads as TGTGCCAGCAGTTTGGTCTTTCGGGGGGAAAAACTGTTTTTT.

This chain joins TRBV28 and TRBJ2-1; perhaps TRBD1 as D (6 bases). With 6 bases removed from V and 6 bases from J, the gap between germline ends came to 21 bases. Germline V gene lookup returns CDR1 MDHEN and CDR2 SYDVKM. The CDR3 spans 16 residues. DNA of the CDR3: TGTGCCAGCAGCCCCTTCGGGACAAAGTTCCTCAATGAGCAGTTCTTC. Protein product: CASSPFGTKFLNEQFF.

J is TRBJ2-3 and V is TRBV19, with TRBD1 matching 7 bases. V was pared by 3 bases and J by 5 bases, with 5 bases of the junction left unmatched. The CDR3 extends over 14 amino acids. Germline loops: CDR1 LNHDA, CDR2 SQIVND (reference sequence). CDR3 sequence reads: CASSIAQGVDTQYF. CDR3 DNA sequence: TGTGCCAGTAGTATCGCGCAGGGGGTAGATACGCAGTATTTT.

V and J are TRBV4-2 and TRBJ2-1; perhaps TRBD2 as D (6 bases). The length of the CDR3 is 14 residues. Germline CDR1 LGHNA, CDR2 YNFKEQ. V lost 4 bases, J lost 7 bases, and 14 bases lay in between. CDR3 nucleotides: TGTGCCAGCAGCCGCGGACCCGGGGGTAATGAGCAGTTCTTC. As protein: CASSRGPGGNEQFF.